Reported below is one TCR beta chain. The data were produced by immunoSEQ multiplex PCR, yet TCRdb's version contains in-frame clones alone and is incomplete. The profile covers roughly 80,000 clones, with roughly 94% appearing a single time and about 0.4% taken by the ten largest. The source of the sample is a study of technical replicates of blood from several donors. The CDR3 has 13 amino acids. Germline-derived CDR1 and CDR2 are MNHEY and SMNVEV (reference sequence). V was clipped by 5 bases and J by 5 bases, with 13 bases between them. The clonotype comes from a human donor in good health. V gene TRBV27 combines with J gene TRBJ2-7; TRBD2 is a possible D gene (6 bases). Sample: T cells isolated from PBMCs. The CDR3 sequence: CASSPGLSDEQYF. DNA of the CDR3: TGTGCCAGCAGTCCGGGACTTAGCGACGAGCAGTACTTC.